The clone carrying this TCR beta chain was detected ten times or more. Its target is not known. Axillary draining lymph nodes of breast cancer patients supplied the node samples. CDR3 length: 16 residues. Between the trimmed V and J ends, which lost 5 bases and 5 bases, there was a span of 18 bases. This specimen belongs to a study of breast tumors, draining lymph nodes, adjacent tissues. Broader study findings: Data only fit, rather than demonstrated, lymph node origin of most tumor T cells. Compared with lymph nodes, tumors were less diverse; compared with nontumor tissue, more. Most tumor T cells seemingly derive from lymph node, then expand in tumor. Tumor and nontumor repertoires were significantly more similar in luminal-like than in basal-like breast cancer.

From the multiplex PCR reads, TCRdb called clonotypes with MiXCR, one entry per CDR3 protein. The table lists 120,000 or so distinct CDR3 sequences, 15% to 20% of them singletons. This rearrangement joins TRBV12-3 or TRBV12-4 to TRBJ2-2; D is unresolved. The sequence derives from a female donor with breast cancer. Some clones in this sample may be carry-over from other donors' samples. The sample taken for sequencing was axillary lymph node tissue. DNA for the CDR3: TGTGCCAGCAGTCTACCGGGCCCACCGCGGACCGGGGAGCTGTTTTTT. It encodes CASSLPGPPRTGELFF.